This entry features one T cell receptor beta chain sequence. CDR1 LGHNA and CDR2 YNFKEQ come from the germline V gene. V dropped 0 bases and J dropped 4 bases, with 6 bases sitting between them. This CDR3 spans 14 amino acids. Per the original methods: Cell counts per sample came from amplifying reference gene primers. Measured with immunoSEQ multiplex PCR; TCRdb has only the in-frame clones, and not every one. V and J calls and clone size are those listed in that table; D and trimming were worked out from the DNA. Of 150,000 to 200,000 clones in the sample, around 93% were seen once. The sample is drawn from a study of blood T cell repertoires in COVID-19. For the study at large: Specimens from acute and convalescent COVID-19 originated in the United States, Italy and Spain.

This sequence originates from a man aged 25-45 years with COVID-19, enrolled during active disease. What was sequenced was peripheral blood. This chain joins TRBV4-2 and TRBJ1-4; no clear D gene. CDR3 bases: TGTGCCAGCAGCCAAGATCCCCGTAATGAAAAACTGTTTTTT. Its translation: CASSQDPRNEKLFF.